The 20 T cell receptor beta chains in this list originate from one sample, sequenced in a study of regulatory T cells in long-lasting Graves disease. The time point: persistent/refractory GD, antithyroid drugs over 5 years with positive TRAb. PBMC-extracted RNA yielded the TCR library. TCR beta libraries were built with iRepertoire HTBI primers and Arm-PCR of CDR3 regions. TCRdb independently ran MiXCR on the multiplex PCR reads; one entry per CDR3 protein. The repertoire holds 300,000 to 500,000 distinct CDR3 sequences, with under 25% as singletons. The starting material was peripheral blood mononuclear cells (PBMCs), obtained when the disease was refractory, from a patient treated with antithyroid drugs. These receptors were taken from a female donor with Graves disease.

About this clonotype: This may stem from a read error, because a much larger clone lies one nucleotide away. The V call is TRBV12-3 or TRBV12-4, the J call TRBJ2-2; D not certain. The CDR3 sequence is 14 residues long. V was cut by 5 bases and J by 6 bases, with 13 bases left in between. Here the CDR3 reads CASSLRSGPGELFF. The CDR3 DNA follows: TGTGCCAGCAGTCTCAGGAGTGGTCCCGGGGAGCTGTTTTTT.

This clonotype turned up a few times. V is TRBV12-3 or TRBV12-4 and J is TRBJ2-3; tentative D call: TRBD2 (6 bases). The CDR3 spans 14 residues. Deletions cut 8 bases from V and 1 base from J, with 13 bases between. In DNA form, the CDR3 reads TGTGCCAGCGGCGCTAGCGAGCGCACAGATACGCAGTATTTT. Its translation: CASGASERTDTQYF.

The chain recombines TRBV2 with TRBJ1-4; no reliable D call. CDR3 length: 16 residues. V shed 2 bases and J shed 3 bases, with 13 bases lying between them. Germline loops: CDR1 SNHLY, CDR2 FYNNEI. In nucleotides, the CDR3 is TGTGCCAGCAGTGAAAGGGCGGCACCAGCTAATGAAAAACTGTTTTTT. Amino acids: CASSERAAPANEKLFF.

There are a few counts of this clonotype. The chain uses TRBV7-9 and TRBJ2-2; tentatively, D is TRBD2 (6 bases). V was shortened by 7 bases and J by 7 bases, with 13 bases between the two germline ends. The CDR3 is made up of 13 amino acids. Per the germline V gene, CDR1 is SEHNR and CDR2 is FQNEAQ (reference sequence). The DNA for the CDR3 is TGTGCCAGCACCAAGCGGGCGGGCGGGGAGCTGTTTTTT. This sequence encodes CASTKRAGGELFF. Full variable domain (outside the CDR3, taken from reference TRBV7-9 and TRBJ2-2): DTGVSQNPRHKITKRGQNVTFRCDPISEHNRLYWYRQTLGQGPEFLTYFQNEAQLEKSRLLSDRFSAERPKGSFSTLEIQRTEQGDSAMYLCASTKRAGGELFFGEGSRLTVL.

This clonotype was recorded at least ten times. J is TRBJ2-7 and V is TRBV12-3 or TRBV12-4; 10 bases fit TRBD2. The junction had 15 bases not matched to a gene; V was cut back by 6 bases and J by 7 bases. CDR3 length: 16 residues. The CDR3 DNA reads TGTGCCAGCAGGGCGCAGGGAGCGGGAGGGCCGGGGGAGCAGTACTTC. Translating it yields CASRAQGAGGPGEQYF.

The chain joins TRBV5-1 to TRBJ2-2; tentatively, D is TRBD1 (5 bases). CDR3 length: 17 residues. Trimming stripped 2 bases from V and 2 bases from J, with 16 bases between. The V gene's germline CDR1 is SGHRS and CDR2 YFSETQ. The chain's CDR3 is CASSFGRQGPNTGELFF. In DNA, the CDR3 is TGCGCCAGCAGCTTCGGGCGGCAGGGTCCTAACACCGGGGAGCTGTTTTTT. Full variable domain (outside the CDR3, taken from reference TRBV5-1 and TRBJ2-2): KAGVTQTPRYLIKTRGQQVTLSCSPISGHRSVSWYQQTPGQGLQFLFEYFSETQRNKGNFPGRFSGRQFSNSRSEMNVSTLELGDSALYLCASSFGRQGPNTGELFFGEGSRLTVL.

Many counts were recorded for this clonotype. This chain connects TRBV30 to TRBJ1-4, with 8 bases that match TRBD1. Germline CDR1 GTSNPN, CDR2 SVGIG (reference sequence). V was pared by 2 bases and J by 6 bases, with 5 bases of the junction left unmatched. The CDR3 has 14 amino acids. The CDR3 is CAWSTGGSDEKLFF. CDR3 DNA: TGTGCCTGGAGTACAGGGGGATCGGATGAAAAACTGTTTTTT.

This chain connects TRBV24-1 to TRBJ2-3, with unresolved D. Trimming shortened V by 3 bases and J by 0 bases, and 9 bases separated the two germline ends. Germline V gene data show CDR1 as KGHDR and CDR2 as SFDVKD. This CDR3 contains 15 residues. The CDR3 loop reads CATSDPRPSTDTQYF. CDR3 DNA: TGTGCCACCAGTGATCCCAGGCCTAGCACAGATACGCAGTATTTT.

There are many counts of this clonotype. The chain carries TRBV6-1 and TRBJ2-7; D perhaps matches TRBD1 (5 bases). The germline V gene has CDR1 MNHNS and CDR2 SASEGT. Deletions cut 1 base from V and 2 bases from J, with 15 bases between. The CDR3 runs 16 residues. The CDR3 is CASSEVALTGPYEQYF. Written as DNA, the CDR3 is TGTGCCAGCAGTGAAGTGGCCTTAACAGGTCCCTACGAGCAGTACTTC.

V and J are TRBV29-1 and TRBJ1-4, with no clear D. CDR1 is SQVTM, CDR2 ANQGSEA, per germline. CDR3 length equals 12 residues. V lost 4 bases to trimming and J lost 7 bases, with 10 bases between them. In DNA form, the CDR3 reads TGCAGCGTTGTCGCGGCGGGTGAAAAACTGTTTTTT. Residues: CSVVAAGEKLFF.

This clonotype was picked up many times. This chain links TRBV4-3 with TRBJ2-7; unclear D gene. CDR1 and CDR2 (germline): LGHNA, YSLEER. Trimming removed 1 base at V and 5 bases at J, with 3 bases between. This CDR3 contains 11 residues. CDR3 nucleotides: TGCGCCAGCAGCCAAGGGGACGAGCAGTACTTC. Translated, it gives CASSQGDEQYF.

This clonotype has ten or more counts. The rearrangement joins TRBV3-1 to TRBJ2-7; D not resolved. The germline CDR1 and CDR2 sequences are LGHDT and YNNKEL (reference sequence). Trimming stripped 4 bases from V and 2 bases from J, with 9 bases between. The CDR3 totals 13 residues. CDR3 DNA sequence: TGTGCCAGCAGCCGCGGCACGACCTACGAGCAGTACTTC. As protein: CASSRGTTYEQYF.

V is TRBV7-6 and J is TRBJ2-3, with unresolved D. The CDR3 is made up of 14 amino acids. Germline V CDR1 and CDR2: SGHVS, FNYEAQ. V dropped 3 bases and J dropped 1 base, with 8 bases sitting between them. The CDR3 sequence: CASSFYPGTDTQYF. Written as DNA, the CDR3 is TGTGCCAGCAGCTTCTACCCAGGCACAGATACGCAGTATTTT. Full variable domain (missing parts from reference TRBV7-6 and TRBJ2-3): GAGVSQSPRYKVTKRGQDVALRCDPISGHVSLYWYRQALGQGPEFLTYFNYEAQQDKSGLPNDRFSAERPEGSISTLTIQRTEQRDSAMYRCASSFYPGTDTQYFGPGTRLTVL.

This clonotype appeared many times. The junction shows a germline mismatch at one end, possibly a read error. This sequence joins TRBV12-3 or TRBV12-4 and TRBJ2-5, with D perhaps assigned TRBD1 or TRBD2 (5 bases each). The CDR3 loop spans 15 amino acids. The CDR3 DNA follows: TGTGCCAGCAGCCCCGAGGGCCCTAAGTTGGGGCTCGTCTCCTTC. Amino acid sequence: CASSPEGPKLGLVSF.

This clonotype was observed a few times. Here the CDR3 reads CAISESAGAGELFF. The CDR3 DNA sequence: TGTGCCATCAGTGAGTCAGCAGGGGCTGGGGAGCTGTTTTTT. The chain employs TRBV10-3 and TRBJ2-2, with D possibly being TRBD1 (6 bases). Per germline, CDR1 ENHRY and CDR2 SYGVKD. The CDR3 covers 14 residues. V dropped 0 bases and J dropped 8 bases, with 10 bases sitting between them.

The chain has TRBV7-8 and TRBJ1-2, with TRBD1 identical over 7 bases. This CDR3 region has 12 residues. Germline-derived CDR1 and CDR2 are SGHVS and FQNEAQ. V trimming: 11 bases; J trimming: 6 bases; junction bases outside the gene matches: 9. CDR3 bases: TGTGCCGCCAGACAGGGTTCTGATGGCTACACCTTC. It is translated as CAARQGSDGYTF. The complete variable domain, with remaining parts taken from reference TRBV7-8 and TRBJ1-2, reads GAGVSQSPRYKVAKRGQDVALRCDPISGHVSLFWYQQALGQGPEFLTYFQNEAQLDKSGLPSDRFFAERPEGSVSTLKIQRTQQEDSAVYLCAARQGSDGYTFGSGTRLTVV.

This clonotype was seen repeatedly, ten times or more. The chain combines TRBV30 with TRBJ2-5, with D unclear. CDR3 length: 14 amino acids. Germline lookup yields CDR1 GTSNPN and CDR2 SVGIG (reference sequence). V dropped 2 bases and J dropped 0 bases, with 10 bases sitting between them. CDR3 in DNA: TGTGCCTGGAGTTTGTCGGCGAACCAAGAGACCCAGTACTTC. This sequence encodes CAWSLSANQETQYF.

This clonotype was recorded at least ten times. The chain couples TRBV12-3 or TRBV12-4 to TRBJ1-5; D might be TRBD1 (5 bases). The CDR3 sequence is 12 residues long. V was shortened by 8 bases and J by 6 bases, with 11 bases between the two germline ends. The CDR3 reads CASGKGSQPQHF. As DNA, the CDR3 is TGTGCCAGCGGTAAGGGGTCTCAGCCCCAGCATTTT.

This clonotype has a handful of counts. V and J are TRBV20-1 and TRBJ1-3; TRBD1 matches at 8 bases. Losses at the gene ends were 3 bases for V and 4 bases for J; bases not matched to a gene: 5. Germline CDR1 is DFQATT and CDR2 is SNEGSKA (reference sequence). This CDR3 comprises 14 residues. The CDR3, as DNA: TGCAGTGCTAGTGACGGACAGGGAGGAAACACCATATATTTT. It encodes CSASDGQGGNTIYF.

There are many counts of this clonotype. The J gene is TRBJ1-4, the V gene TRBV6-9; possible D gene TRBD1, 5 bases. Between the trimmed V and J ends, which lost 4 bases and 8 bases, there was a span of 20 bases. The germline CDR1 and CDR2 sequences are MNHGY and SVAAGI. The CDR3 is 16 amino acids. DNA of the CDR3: TGTGCCAGCAGTTCCGCCGCCCTCGGGGCGATCGAAAAACTGTTTTTT. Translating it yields CASSSAALGAIEKLFF.